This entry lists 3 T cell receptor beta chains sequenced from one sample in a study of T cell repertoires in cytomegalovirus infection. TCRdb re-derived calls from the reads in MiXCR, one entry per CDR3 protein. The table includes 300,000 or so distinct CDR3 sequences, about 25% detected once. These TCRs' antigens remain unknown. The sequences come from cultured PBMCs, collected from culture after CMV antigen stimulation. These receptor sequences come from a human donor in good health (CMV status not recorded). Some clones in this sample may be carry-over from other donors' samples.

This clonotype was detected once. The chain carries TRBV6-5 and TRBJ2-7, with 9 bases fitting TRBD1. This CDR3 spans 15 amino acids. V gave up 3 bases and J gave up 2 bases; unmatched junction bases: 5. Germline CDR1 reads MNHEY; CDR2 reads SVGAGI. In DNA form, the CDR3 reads TGTGCCAGCAGTTATAGGGGGACAGGGACCTACGAGCAGTACTTC. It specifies CASSYRGTGTYEQYF.

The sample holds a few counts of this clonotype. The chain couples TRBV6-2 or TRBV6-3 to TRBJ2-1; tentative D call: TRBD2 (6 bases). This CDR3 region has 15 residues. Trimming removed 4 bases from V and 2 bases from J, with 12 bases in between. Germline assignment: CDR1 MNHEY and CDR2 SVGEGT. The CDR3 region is CASSFVAATYNEQFF. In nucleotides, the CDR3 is TGTGCCAGCAGTTTTGTAGCGGCTACCTACAATGAGCAGTTCTTC.

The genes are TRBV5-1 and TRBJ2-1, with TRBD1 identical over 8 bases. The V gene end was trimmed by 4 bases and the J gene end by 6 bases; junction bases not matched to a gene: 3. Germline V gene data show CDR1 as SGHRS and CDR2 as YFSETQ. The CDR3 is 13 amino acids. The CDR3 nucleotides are TGCGCCAGCAGCAGGGGACAGGTCAATGAGCAGTTCTTC. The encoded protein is CASSRGQVNEQFF. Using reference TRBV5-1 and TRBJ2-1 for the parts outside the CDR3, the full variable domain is KAGVTQTPRYLIKTRGQQVTLSCSPISGHRSVSWYQQTPGQGLQFLFEYFSETQRNKGNFPGRFSGRQFSNSRSEMNVSTLELGDSALYLCASSRGQVNEQFFGPGTRLTVL.